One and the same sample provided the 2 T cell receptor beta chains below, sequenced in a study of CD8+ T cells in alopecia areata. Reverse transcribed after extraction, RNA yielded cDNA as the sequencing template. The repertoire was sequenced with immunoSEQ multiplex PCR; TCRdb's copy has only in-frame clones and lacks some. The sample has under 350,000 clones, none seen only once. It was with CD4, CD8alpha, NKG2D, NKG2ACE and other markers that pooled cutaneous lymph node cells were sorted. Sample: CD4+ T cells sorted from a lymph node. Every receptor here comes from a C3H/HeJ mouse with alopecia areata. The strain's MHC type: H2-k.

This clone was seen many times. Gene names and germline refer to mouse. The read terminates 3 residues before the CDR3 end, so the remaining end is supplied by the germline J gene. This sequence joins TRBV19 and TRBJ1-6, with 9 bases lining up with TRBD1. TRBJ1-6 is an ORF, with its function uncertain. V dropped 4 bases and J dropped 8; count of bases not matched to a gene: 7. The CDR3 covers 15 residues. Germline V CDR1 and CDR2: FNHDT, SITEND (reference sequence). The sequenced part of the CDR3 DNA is TGTGCCAGCAGTCAGAACAGGGGGCGCGATTCGCCC. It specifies CASSQNRGRDSP. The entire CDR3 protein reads CASSQNRGRDSPLYF.

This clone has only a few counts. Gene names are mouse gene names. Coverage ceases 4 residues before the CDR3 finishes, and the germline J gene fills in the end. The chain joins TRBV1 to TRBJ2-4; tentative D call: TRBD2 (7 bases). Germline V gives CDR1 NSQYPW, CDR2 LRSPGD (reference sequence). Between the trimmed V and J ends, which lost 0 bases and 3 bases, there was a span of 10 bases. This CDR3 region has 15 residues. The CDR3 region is CTCSADGGLQNTLYF. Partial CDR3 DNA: TGCACCTGCAGTGCAGATGGGGGGCTCCAAAAC.